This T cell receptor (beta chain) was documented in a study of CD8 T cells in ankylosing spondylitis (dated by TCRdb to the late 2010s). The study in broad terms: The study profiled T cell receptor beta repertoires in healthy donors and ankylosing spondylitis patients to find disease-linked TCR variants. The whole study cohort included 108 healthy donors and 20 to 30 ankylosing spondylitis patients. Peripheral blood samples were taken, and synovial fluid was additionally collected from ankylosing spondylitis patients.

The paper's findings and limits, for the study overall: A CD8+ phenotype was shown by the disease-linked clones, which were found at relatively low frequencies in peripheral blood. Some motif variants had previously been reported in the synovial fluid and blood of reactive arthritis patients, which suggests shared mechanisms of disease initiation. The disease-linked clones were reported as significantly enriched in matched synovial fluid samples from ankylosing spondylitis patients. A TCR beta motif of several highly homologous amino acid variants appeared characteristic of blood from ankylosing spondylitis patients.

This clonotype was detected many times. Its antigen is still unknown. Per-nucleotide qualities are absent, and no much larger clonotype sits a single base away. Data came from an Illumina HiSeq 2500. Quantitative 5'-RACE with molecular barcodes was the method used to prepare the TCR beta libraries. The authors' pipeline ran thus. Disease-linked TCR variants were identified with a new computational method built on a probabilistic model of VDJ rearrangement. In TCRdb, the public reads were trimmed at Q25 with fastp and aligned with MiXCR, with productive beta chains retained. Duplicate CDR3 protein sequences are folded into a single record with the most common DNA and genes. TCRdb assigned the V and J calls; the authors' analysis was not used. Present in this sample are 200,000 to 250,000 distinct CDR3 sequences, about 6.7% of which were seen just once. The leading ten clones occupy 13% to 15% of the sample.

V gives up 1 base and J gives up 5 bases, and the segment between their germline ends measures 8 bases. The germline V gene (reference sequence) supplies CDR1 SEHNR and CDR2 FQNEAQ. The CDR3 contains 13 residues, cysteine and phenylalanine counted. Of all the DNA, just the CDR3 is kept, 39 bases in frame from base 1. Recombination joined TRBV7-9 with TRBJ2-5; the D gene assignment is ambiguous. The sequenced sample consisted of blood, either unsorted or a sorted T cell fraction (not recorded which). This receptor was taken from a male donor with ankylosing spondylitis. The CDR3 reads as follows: CASSLGVDETQYF. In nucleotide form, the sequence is TGTGCCAGCAGCTTAGGGGTAGATGAGACCCAGTACTTC.